The 14 T cell receptor beta chains reported below all come from one sample, sequenced in a study of blood T cells in healthy people across ages. A second PCR, run for about 7 to 11 cycles, used a sample-barcoded 5' primer plus a J-beta primer mix. MiXCR, applied by TCRdb to the 5' RACE reads, yields one record per CDR3 protein. Among 730,000 or so distinct CDR3 sequences listed, 35% to 50% were seen once. The sample consisted of blood. The receptors here all came from a man older than 75 in good health.

A few counts support this clonotype. The CDR3, as DNA: TGTGCCATCAGCTCGGGACAGGGGAACACTGAAGCTTTCTTT. Amino acid sequence: CAISSGQGNTEAFF. The rearrangement links TRBV10-3 to TRBJ1-1; TRBD1 agrees at 9 bases. V trimming: 6 bases; J trimming: 1 base; junction bases outside the gene matches: 3. CDR3 length: 14 amino acids. Germline V CDR1 and CDR2: ENHRY, SYGVKD.

The rearrangement uses TRBV5-5 and TRBJ2-1; 8 nucleotides match TRBD2. The J segment lost 6 bases and the V segment lost 0 bases, leaving 5 bases of the junction unmatched. The CDR3 consists of 15 residues. CDR1 and CDR2 from the germline V gene are SGHKS and YYEKEE (reference sequence). The CDR3 is CASSLGGGSPNEQFF. Written as DNA, the CDR3 is TGTGCCAGCAGCTTGGGCGGGGGGAGTCCCAATGAGCAGTTCTTC.

Points on this clonotype: One base away lies a much larger clone, so this may be a sequencing read error. The genes are TRBV11-3 and TRBJ2-1, with a weak D call TRBD2 (6 bases). The germline V gene has CDR1 SGHNT and CDR2 YENEEA. The CDR3 totals 16 residues. V lost 5 bases and J lost 7, with 21 bases in between. The CDR3 region is CASSPSFRGSENEQFF. The CDR3 DNA follows: TGTGCCAGCAGCCCCTCATTTCGGGGGTCCGAGAATGAGCAGTTCTTC.

This clonotype was counted only a few times. The chain joins TRBV12-3 or TRBV12-4 to TRBJ1-5; TRBD1 is a possible D gene (5 bases). With 1 base removed from V and 2 bases from J, the gap between germline ends came to 6 bases. The CDR3 is 14 amino acids. The CDR3 sequence is CASSLGRGNQPQHF. In nucleotides, the CDR3 is TGTGCCAGCAGTTTAGGCAGGGGCAATCAGCCCCAGCATTTT.

V and J are TRBV10-1 and TRBJ2-1; 12 bases agree with TRBD2. Trimming at V came to 0 bases and at J to 4 bases, leaving 4 bases not matched to a gene. Germline-derived CDR1 and CDR2 are WNHNN and SYGVQD (reference sequence). The CDR3 contains 17 residues. CDR3 protein: CASSESRTSGEYNEQFF. For the CDR3, the DNA is TGCGCCAGCAGTGAGTCGAGGACTAGCGGGGAATACAATGAGCAGTTCTTC.

This clonotype was picked up a small number of times. The chain couples TRBV15 to TRBJ2-1, with D possibly being TRBD1 (6 bases). V shed 1 base and J shed 7 bases, with 14 bases lying between them. CDR1 and CDR2 from the germline V gene are LNHNV and YYDKDF (reference sequence). This CDR3 contains 15 residues. The CDR3 sequence: CATSRVAGVNNEQFF. The DNA of the CDR3 is TGTGCCACCAGCAGAGTGGCAGGGGTAAATAATGAGCAGTTCTTC. The full variable domain, its missing parts supplied by reference TRBV15 and TRBJ2-1, is DAMVIQNPRYQVTQFGKPVTLSCSQTLNHNVMYWYQQKSSQAPKLLFHYYDKDFNNEADTPDNFQSRRPNTSFCFLDIRSPGLGDTAMYLCATSRVAGVNNEQFFGPGTRLTVL.

This clonotype has only a few counts. This chain connects TRBV7-9 to TRBJ1-2, with a weak D call TRBD1 (6 bases). V lost 5 bases, J lost 9 bases, and 19 bases lay in between. The CDR3 consists of 14 residues. In germline, CDR1 is SEHNR, CDR2 FQNEAQ (reference sequence). CDR3 sequence reads: CASSPAIGGASYTF. CDR3 sequence (DNA): TGTGCCAGCAGCCCCGCTATCGGGGGGGCCAGCTACACCTTC.

This clonotype was observed a handful of times. V gene TRBV7-2 combines with J gene TRBJ2-7, with TRBD2 identical over 9 bases. J gave up 2 bases and V 5 bases, and 10 bases lay outside the gene matches. The germline gives CDR1 SGHTA, CDR2 FQGNSA. The CDR3 sequence is 16 residues long. The CDR3 protein is CASSKGLAGKTYEQYF. Written as DNA, the CDR3 is TGTGCCAGCAGCAAAGGGCTAGCGGGGAAAACCTACGAGCAGTACTTC.

The chain employs TRBV7-2 and TRBJ1-4, with a weak D call TRBD1 (6 bases). Germline V gene data show CDR1 as SGHTA and CDR2 as FQGNSA. Trimming removed 2 bases from V and 5 bases from J, with 12 bases in between. The CDR3 length is 15 residues. The CDR3 sequence: CASSLSGQNNEKLFF. The CDR3 DNA sequence: TGTGCCAGCAGCTTATCAGGACAGAACAATGAAAAACTGTTTTTT.

This clonotype was seen a handful of times. The rearrangement links TRBV18 to TRBJ2-3; 8 nucleotides line up with TRBD2. Germline CDR1 and CDR2: KGHSH and LQKENI. The CDR3 is 17 residues long. J was trimmed by 0 bases and V by 3 bases; bases with no gene match: 8. This CDR3 reads CASSPPGLGTSTDTQYF. CDR3 DNA sequence: TGTGCCAGCTCACCTCCGGGACTAGGTACTAGCACAGATACGCAGTATTTT.

This sequence joins TRBV28 and TRBJ2-5; the D is unclear. V was trimmed by 4 bases and J by 11 bases, leaving 14 bases between them. This CDR3 has 12 residues. Per the germline V gene, CDR1 is MDHEN and CDR2 is SYDVKM. The CDR3: CASSYLLYGQYF. CDR3 nucleotide sequence: TGTGCCAGCAGTTATCTACTCTACGGGCAGTACTTC.

This chain links TRBV7-2 with TRBJ2-1; D gene ambiguous. The CDR3 length is 11 residues. Germline V gene lookup returns CDR1 SGHTA and CDR2 FQGNSA. V lost 4 bases and J 9 bases, leaving 7 bases between the germline ends. The CDR3 loop is CASSSISEQFF. The CDR3, as DNA: TGTGCCAGCAGCTCCATTAGTGAGCAGTTCTTC. The complete variable domain, with remaining parts taken from reference TRBV7-2 and TRBJ2-1, reads GAGVSQSPSNKVTEKGKDVELRCDPISGHTALYWYRQSLGQGLEFLIYFQGNSAPDKSGLPSDRFSAERTGGSVSTLTIQRTQQEDSAVYLCASSSISEQFFGPGTRLTVL.

This clonotype was seen many times. Given a much more abundant clone one base away, this may be a read error. The V gene is TRBV9, the J gene TRBJ2-5; TRBD2 agrees at 7 bases. Germline CDR1 is SGDLS and CDR2 is YYNGEE. The ends lost 3 bases at V and 5 bases at J; junction bases unmatched: 7. The length of the CDR3 is 14 residues. The CDR3 DNA is TGTGCCAGCAGCGGGGGCGGGAGTAGGGAGACCCAGTACTTC. This sequence encodes CASSGGGSRETQYF.

This clonotype was recorded at least ten times. The chain is built from TRBV29-1 and TRBJ2-7; tentative D call: TRBD1 (6 bases). CDR3 length equals 13 residues. The germline V and J ends were trimmed by 4 bases and 1 base, with 11 bases remaining between them. Germline V gene sequence: CDR1 SQVTM, CDR2 ANQGSEA. CDR3 in amino acids: CSVGGTQSYEQYF. In DNA, the CDR3 is TGCAGCGTTGGGGGGACACAGTCCTACGAGCAGTACTTC.